The 7 T cell receptor beta chains below were found in one sample sequenced in a study of T cells after somatic rescue of genetic block. The table came from immunoSEQ multiplex PCR; TCRdb's copy has only in-frame clones and leaves some out. The sample shows some 15,000 clones, around 70% of them seen only once. Sequencing was carried out using peripheral blood mononuclear cells (PBMCs). These receptors were obtained from a boy younger than 18.

The count of this clone is one. The chain carries TRBV5-4 and TRBJ2-5; weak D call: TRBD1 (6 bases). Judging by the DNA end, TRBJ2-7 fits better; the J call may be wrong. CDR1 is SGHNT and CDR2 is YYREEE in the germline V gene (reference sequence). The CDR3 runs to 14 residues. CDR3 sequence (DNA): TGTGCCAGCAGCTTGGAGGGACACTCCTACGAGCAGTACTTC. Encoded protein: CASSLEGHSYEQYF.

The V call is TRBV9, the J call TRBJ1-3, with a possible D match to TRBD1 (5 bases). V lost 3 bases, J lost 0 bases, and 13 bases lay in between. This CDR3 region has 16 residues. CDR1 and CDR2 (germline): SGDLS, YYNGEE. The CDR3 DNA reads TGTGCCAGCAGCGGACAGCGACAGCTCTCTGGAAACACCATATATTTT. Protein: CASSGQRQLSGNTIYF.

For this clone: One end of the junction fails to match germline, which may point to a read error. J is TRBJ2-1 and V is TRBV7-2, with 13 positions matching TRBD2. Germline-derived CDR1 and CDR2 are SGHTA and FQGNSA. The CDR3 spans 13 residues. CDR3 sequence: CASSPGLAGARLF. The CDR3 DNA reads as TGTGCCAGCAGCCCCGGACTAGCGGGAGCTAGGCTCTTC.

This chain joins TRBV9 and TRBJ2-5; 11 bases line up with TRBD1. Germline CDR1 SGDLS, CDR2 YYNGEE. The CDR3 runs to 15 residues. Trimming cost V 4 bases and J 2 bases; bases outside gene matches: 4. The CDR3 region has the DNA TGTGCCAGCAGCCCCCGGGACAGGGGGCAAGAGACCCAGTACTTC. Protein sequence: CASSPRDRGQETQYF.

V gene TRBV27 combines with J gene TRBJ1-6, with D possibly TRBD1 on 5 matching bases. Germline V gene sequence: CDR1 MNHEY, CDR2 SMNVEV (reference sequence). The CDR3 extends over 14 amino acids. Trimming removed 8 bases at V and 7 bases at J, with 15 bases between. CDR3 in DNA: TGTGCCAGCTCCGCAAGGGAGGGGAATTCACCCCTCCACTTT. This gives the protein CASSAREGNSPLHF.

The rearrangement links TRBV19 to TRBJ2-7; no definite D call. The germline V gene has CDR1 LNHDA and CDR2 SQIVND (reference sequence). This CDR3 spans 13 amino acids. V was shortened by 5 bases and J by 6 bases, with 14 bases between the two germline ends. CDR3 amino acids: CASSPDEFGEQYF. The CDR3 coding sequence is TGTGCCAGTAGTCCGGACGAGTTCGGCGAGCAGTACTTC.

By its share, this clone is large. V and J are TRBV4-1 and TRBJ2-1, with 10 nucleotides matching TRBD2. Germline V gene lookup returns CDR1 MGHRA and CDR2 YSYEKL. The J segment lost 2 bases and the V segment lost 3 bases, leaving 4 bases of the junction unmatched. This CDR3 contains 16 residues. The CDR3 is CASSHGAGGTYNEQFF. CDR3 coding DNA: TGCGCCAGCAGCCATGGAGCGGGAGGGACCTACAATGAGCAGTTCTTC.